This is a list of T cell receptor beta chains from one sample in a study of shared clonotypes between healthy human individuals. Produced via immunoSEQ multiplex PCR; TCRdb's table is partial and in-frame only. The table records fewer than 550,000 clones, roughly 85% of them present only once. The sample consisted of PBMCs. The receptors were sampled from a woman aged 40-49 years in good health. Some clones in this sample may be carry-over from other donors' samples. Both conserved end residues are part of each CDR3. D genes are given only for firm matches. Clone sizes are given selectively: once, few, many, or a class where the clone is expanded.

>TRBV20-1|TRBJ1-2|-|-|11
TGCAGTGCTAGCAGGGACTATGGCTACACCTTC
CSASRDYGYTF
>TRBV5-5|TRBJ2-5|-|-|15
TGTGCCAGCAGCGGGGCGGCAGGGAACCAAGAGACCCAGTACTTC
CASSGAAGNQETQYF
>TRBV7-9|TRBJ1-1|-|-|14
TGTGCCAGCAGCTTAGCGGGGCAGGGGCCTGAAGCTTTCTTT
CASSLAGQGPEAFF
>TRBV28|TRBJ1-2|-|-|14
-
CASSFGPGEFGYTF
>TRBV5-4|TRBJ2-7|-|-|15
TGTGCCAGCAGCTCCGGCGGGCAGGCCTCCTACGAGCAGTACTTC
CASSSGGQASYEQYF
>TRBV7-2|TRBJ1-5|-|-|14
TGTGCCAGCAGCCCTATAGGGGGCAATCAGCCCCAGCATTTT
CASSPIGGNQPQHF
>TRBV21-1|TRBJ1-1|-|-|10
TGTGCCAGCGGAATATCTGAAGCTTTCTTT
CASGISEAFF
>TRBV18|TRBJ2-7|few|TRBD2|15
TGTGCCAGCTCTCCCCTGGTAGCGGGAGATCGGGAGCAGTACTTC
CASSPLVAGDREQYF
>TRBV25-1|TRBJ1-2|-|TRBD1|14
TGTGCCAGCAGCCGGACAGGCGGATACTATGGCTACACCTTC
CASSRTGGYYGYTF
>TRBV7-9|TRBJ1-1|-|-|15
TGTGCCAGCAGCCCCCCCTATATGTCGGACACTGAAGCTTTCTTT
CASSPPYMSDTEAFF
>TRBV7-9|TRBJ2-3|-|-|14
TGTGCCAGCAGGGGTTTGTTTAGCACAGATACGCAGTATTTT
CASRGLFSTDTQYF
>TRBV7-8|TRBJ2-7|-|-|16
TGTGCCAGCAGCTTAGGGTCGGGGGTGTACTCCTACGAGCAGTACTTC
CASSLGSGVYSYEQYF
>TRBV30|TRBJ1-1|-|-|14
TGTGCCTGGAGTACACAAACAGGGAAGACTGAAGCTTTCTTT
CAWSTQTGKTEAFF
>TRBV28|TRBJ2-5|once|-|16
TGTGCCAGCAGTCCGGGGGACAGCGACTATAAAGAGACCCAGTACTTC
CASSPGDSDYKETQYF
>TRBV28|TRBJ1-5|-|-|15
TGTGCCAGCAGAAAATCGGGGGGTTCCAATCAGCCCCAGCATTTT
CASRKSGGSNQPQHF
>TRBV19|TRBJ2-2|-|-|18
TGTGCCAGTAGTACGCTCCCTATAACGAGGAGTGCGACCGGGGAGCTGTTTTTT
CASSTLPITRSATGELFF
>TRBV28|TRBJ2-7|-|-|14
TGTGCCAGCACCCCTTCTGGGGGATCCTACGAGCAGTACTTC
CASTPSGGSYEQYF
>TRBV11-1|TRBJ1-1|-|TRBD1|14
TGTGCCAGCGGATTATACAGGGGGAACACTGAAGCTTTCTTT
CASGLYRGNTEAFF
>TRBV6-1|TRBJ1-4|-|-|13
TGTGCCAGCAGTCCCCCGACTAATGAAAAACTGTTTTTT
CASSPPTNEKLFF
>TRBV10-2|TRBJ1-2|once|TRBD1|12
TGCGCCAGCAGTGATCGGGCCACGGACAGGGACTTC
CASSDRATDRDF
>TRBV7-9|TRBJ1-6|-|-|14
TGTGCCAGCAGCTTAGCTGGGGATAATTCACCCCTCCACTTT
CASSLAGDNSPLHF
>TRBV6-1|TRBJ1-5|-|TRBD1|18
TGTGCCAGCAGTGAAAGGCCCCCTGGGACAGGGAGGTATCAGCCCCAGCATTTT
CASSERPPGTGRYQPQHF
>TRBV9|TRBJ2-2|-|-|13
TGTGCCAGCAGCGTAGCTGGGGGAACGGAGCTGTTTTTT
CASSVAGGTELFF
>TRBV7-3|TRBJ2-1|-|TRBD2|20
TGTGCCAGCAGCTTAAGGGGACTAGCGGGAGGGCCAGAACCCTACAATGAGCAGTTCTTC
CASSLRGLAGGPEPYNEQFF
>TRBV5-6|TRBJ2-2|once|-|12
TGTGCCAGCAGCTTTTCTTCCGGGGAGCTGTTTTTT
CASSFSSGELFF
>TRBV18|TRBJ2-3|-|-|14
TGTGCCAGCTCACTGGACCTGGCATTGGGTACGCAGTATTTT
CASSLDLALGTQYF
>TRBV6-6|TRBJ1-2|-|-|15
TGTGCCATCAGTGAGTCTTTGACGGAAAGTTATGGCTACACCTTC
CAISESLTESYGYTF
>TRBV19|TRBJ2-1|-|-|14
TGTGCCAGTAGAGGGCCTCGAGCCTACAATGAGCAGTTCTTC
CASRGPRAYNEQFF
>TRBV9|TRBJ2-3|-|TRBD2|17
TGTGCCAGCAGCAACCCGGGACTAGCGGGAAGGACAGATACGCAGTATTTT
CASSNPGLAGRTDTQYF
>TRBV10-3|TRBJ2-3|-|-|14
TGTGCCATCAGGCCCGTCACCAACGAAGATACGCAGTATTTT
CAIRPVTNEDTQYF
>TRBV19|TRBJ2-3|many|-|17
TGTGCCAGTAGTATGACCTCACAGGGGACTAGCACAGATACGCAGTATTTT
CASSMTSQGTSTDTQYF
>TRBV5-3|TRBJ2-1|-|TRBD2|16
TGTGCCAGAAGCTTGGGTGTGACTAGCGGTTACAATGAGCAGTTCTTC
CARSLGVTSGYNEQFF
>TRBV15|TRBJ1-2|-|TRBD1|16
TGTGCCACCAGCAGAGATTTTAGGACAGGGGATAATGGCTACACCTTC
CATSRDFRTGDNGYTF
>TRBV7-9|TRBJ2-5|once|TRBD1|14
TGTGCCAGCAGCATAATAACCAGGGGGGAGACCCAGTACTTC
CASSIITRGETQYF
>TRBV18|TRBJ2-1|-|-|15
TGTGCCAGCTCACCACCGGCACAGGGAGACAATGAGCAGTTCTTC
CASSPPAQGDNEQFF
>TRBV19|TRBJ1-1|-|-|15
TGTGCCAGTAATCGGGGGGGCGCAGTGAACACTGAAGCTTTCTTT
CASNRGGAVNTEAFF
>TRBV5-8|TRBJ2-3|-|-|15
TGTGCCAGCAGCTTTTCGGGGTCTAGCACAGATACGCAGTATTTT
CASSFSGSSTDTQYF
>TRBV11-1|TRBJ1-2|-|-|15
TGTGCCAGCAGCCTCGGGCCCCAGGGGAACTATGGCTACACCTTC
CASSLGPQGNYGYTF
>TRBV10-2|TRBJ2-2|-|-|13
TGCGCCAGCAGGTCACTGGGGCCCGGGGAGCTGTTTTTT
CASRSLGPGELFF
>TRBV6-1|TRBJ2-6|many|-|15
TGTGCCAGCAGTGAAGGGGGCGCTGGGGCCAACGTCCTGACTTTC
CASSEGGAGANVLTF
>TRBV25-1|TRBJ2-7|-|-|14
TGTGCCAGCAGTACCATTAGGGACATCGACGAGCAGTACTTC
CASSTIRDIDEQYF
>TRBV18|TRBJ2-3|-|TRBD1|16
TGTGCCAGCTCACCTCTACAGGGGAGTGGGACAGATACGCAGTATTTT
CASSPLQGSGTDTQYF
>TRBV29-1|TRBJ2-3|-|-|15
TGCAGCGTTGGACGCCGGGACGCAAAAACAGATACGCAGTATTTT
CSVGRRDAKTDTQYF
>TRBV5-1|TRBJ2-3|-|TRBD2|15
TGCGCCAGCAGCTCCGGGAGGGACCCCACAGATACGCAGTATTTT
CASSSGRDPTDTQYF
>TRBV6-5|TRBJ1-6|-|-|13
TGTGCCAGCGGCGACACCTATAATTCACCCCTCCACTTT
CASGDTYNSPLHF
>TRBV9|TRBJ1-1|few|-|13
TGTGCCAGCAGCCCCCTGGGGGGCACTGAAGCTTTCTTT
CASSPLGGTEAFF
>TRBV11-2|TRBJ1-4|few|TRBD1|15
TGTGCCAGCAGCTTAATCGGGACAGCTAATGAAAAACTGTTTTTT
CASSLIGTANEKLFF
>TRBV6-4|TRBJ2-1|-|-|10
TGTGCCAACTTAGCGTTTGAGCAGTTCTTC
CANLAFEQFF
>TRBV28|TRBJ1-2|-|-|15
TGTGCCAGCAGCTCACAAGGGGGACCCAACTATGGCTACACCTTC
CASSSQGGPNYGYTF
>TRBV7-8|TRBJ2-3|-|-|15
TGTGCCAGCAGCGTCAGGTTAGGGGGCACAGATACGCAGTATTTT
CASSVRLGGTDTQYF
>TRBV28|TRBJ1-4|-|-|14
TGTGCCAGCAGTTCCCAGGGAATGGGTGAAAAACTGTTTTTT
CASSSQGMGEKLFF
>TRBV20-1|TRBJ1-4|-|-|11
TGCAGTGCTAGCGGGCAGACTAAACTGTTTTTT
CSASGQTKLFF
>TRBV6-5|TRBJ2-1|once|-|15
TGTGCCAGCAGGCCACGCGGGAAGGGGTACAATGAGCAGTTCTTC
CASRPRGKGYNEQFF
>TRBV9|TRBJ2-7|-|-|13
TGTGCCAGCAGCCCAGGGTTCTCCTACGAGCAGTACTTC
CASSPGFSYEQYF
>TRBV29-1|TRBJ1-2|-|-|12
TGCAGCGTTGCCTGGGGAGATTCTGGCTACACCTTC
CSVAWGDSGYTF
>TRBV7-2|TRBJ2-1|-|TRBD2|16
TGTGCCAGCAGCTTAGGGGACTACCTCCTGGGGAATGAGCAGTTCTTC
CASSLGDYLLGNEQFF
>TRBV5-1|TRBJ2-5|-|TRBD2|16
TGCGCCAGCAGCTTTACAGCGGGAGGTGGGCAAGAGACCCAGTACTTC
CASSFTAGGGQETQYF